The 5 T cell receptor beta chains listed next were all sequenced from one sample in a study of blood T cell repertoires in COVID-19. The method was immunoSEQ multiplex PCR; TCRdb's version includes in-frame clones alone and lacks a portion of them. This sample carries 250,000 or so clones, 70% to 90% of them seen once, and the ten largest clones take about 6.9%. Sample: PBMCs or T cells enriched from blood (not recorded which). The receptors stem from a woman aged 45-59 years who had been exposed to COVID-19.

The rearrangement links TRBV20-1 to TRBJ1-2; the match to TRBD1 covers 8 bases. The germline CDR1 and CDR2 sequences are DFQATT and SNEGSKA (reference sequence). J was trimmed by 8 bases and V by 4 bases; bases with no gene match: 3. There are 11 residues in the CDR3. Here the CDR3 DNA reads TGCAGTGCTACAGGGGGCGAAGGCTACACCTTC. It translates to CSATGGEGYTF.

CDR3 region: CSAPLTETQYF. Here the CDR3 DNA reads TGCAGTGCTCCCCTAACGGAGACCCAGTACTTC. The V gene is TRBV20-1, the J gene TRBJ2-5; the D is unclear. V dropped 5 bases and J dropped 5 bases, with 9 bases sitting between them. This CDR3 has 11 residues. CDR1 is DFQATT and CDR2 is SNEGSKA in the germline V gene (reference sequence).

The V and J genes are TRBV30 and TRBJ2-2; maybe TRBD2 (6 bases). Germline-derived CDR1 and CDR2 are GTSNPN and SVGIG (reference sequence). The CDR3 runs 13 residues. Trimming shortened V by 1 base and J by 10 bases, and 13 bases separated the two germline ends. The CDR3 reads CAWSGGVRLELFF. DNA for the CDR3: TGTGCCTGGAGTGGGGGGGTTCGACTGGAGCTGTTTTTT.

CDR3 DNA sequence: TGTGCCAGCAGCGCAAGGGGGGGTGGTCAGCCCCAGCATTTT. Translation gives CASSARGGGQPQHF. J is TRBJ1-5 and V is TRBV7-2; a possible D gene is TRBD1 (6 bases). V lost 5 bases, J lost 6 bases, and 14 bases lay in between. Germline V lookup: CDR1 SGHTA, CDR2 FQGNSA. This CDR3 has 14 amino acids.

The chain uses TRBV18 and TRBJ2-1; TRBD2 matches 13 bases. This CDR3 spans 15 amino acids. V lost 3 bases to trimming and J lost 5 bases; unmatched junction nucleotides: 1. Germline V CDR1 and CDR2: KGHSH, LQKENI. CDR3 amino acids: CASSPGTSGNNEQFF. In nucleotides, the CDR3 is TGTGCCAGCTCACCCGGGACTAGCGGGAACAATGAGCAGTTCTTC.